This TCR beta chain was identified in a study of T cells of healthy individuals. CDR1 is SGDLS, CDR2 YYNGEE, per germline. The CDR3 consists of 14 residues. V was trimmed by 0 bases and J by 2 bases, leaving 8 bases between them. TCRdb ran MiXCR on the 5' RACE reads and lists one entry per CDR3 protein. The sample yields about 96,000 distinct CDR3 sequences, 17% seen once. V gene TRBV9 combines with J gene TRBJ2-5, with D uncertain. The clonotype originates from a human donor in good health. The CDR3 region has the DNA TGTGCCAGCAGCGTAGCGGGCAGACAAGAGACCCAGTACTTC. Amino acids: CASSVAGRQETQYF.